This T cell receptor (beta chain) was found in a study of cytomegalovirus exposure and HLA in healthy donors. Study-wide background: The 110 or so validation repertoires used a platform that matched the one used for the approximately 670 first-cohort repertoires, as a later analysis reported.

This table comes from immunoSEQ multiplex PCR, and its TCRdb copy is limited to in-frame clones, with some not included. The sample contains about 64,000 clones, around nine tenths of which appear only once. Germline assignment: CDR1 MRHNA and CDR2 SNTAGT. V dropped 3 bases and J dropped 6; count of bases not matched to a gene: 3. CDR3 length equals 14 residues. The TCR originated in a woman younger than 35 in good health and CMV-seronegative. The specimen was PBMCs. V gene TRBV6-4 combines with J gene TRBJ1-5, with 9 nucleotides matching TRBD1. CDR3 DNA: TGTGCCAGCAGTGAAGGACAGGGGACTCAGCCCCAGCATTTT. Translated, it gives CASSEGQGTQPQHF.